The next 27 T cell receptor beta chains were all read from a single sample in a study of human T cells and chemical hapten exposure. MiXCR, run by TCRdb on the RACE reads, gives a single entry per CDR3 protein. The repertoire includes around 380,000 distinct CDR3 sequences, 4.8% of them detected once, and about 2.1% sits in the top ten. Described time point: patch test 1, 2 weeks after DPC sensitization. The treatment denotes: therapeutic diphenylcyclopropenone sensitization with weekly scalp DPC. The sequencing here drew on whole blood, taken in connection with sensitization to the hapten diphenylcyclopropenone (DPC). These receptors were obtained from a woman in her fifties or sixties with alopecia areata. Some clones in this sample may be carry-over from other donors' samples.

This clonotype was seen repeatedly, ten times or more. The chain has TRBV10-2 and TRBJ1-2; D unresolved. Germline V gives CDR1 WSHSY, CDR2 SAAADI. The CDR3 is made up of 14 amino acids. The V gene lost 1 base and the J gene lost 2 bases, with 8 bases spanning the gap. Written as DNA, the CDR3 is TGCGCCAGCAGTGAGTTAGGTCCGAACTATGGCTACACCTTC. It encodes CASSELGPNYGYTF.

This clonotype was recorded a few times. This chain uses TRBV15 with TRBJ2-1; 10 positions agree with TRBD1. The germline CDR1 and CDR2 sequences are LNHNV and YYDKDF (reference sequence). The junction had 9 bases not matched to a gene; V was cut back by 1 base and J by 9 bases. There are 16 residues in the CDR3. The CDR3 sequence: CATSRGGTGAKVEQFF. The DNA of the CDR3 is TGTGCCACCAGCAGAGGAGGGACAGGGGCGAAAGTTGAGCAGTTCTTC.

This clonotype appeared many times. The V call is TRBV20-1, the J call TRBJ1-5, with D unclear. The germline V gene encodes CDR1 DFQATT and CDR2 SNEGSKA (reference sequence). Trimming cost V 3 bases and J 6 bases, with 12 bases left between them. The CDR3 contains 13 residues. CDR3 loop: CSASVRGFQPQHF. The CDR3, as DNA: TGCAGTGCTAGCGTCAGAGGATTTCAGCCCCAGCATTTT.

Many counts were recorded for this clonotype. The CDR3 reads CATSRAGGSQPQHF. In DNA form, the CDR3 reads TGTGCCACCAGCAGAGCAGGGGGCAGTCAGCCCCAGCATTTT. This chain links TRBV15 with TRBJ1-5; 8 bases map to TRBD1. V dropped 1 base and J dropped 6; count of bases not matched to a gene: 2. This CDR3 comprises 14 residues. Germline-derived CDR1 and CDR2 are LNHNV and YYDKDF (reference sequence).

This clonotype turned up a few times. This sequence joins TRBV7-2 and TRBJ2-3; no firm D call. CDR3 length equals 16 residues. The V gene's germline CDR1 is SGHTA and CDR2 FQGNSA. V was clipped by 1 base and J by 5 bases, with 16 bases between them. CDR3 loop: CASSLGRARILDTQYF. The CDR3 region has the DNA TGTGCCAGCAGCTTAGGAAGAGCGCGAATTCTAGATACGCAGTATTTT.

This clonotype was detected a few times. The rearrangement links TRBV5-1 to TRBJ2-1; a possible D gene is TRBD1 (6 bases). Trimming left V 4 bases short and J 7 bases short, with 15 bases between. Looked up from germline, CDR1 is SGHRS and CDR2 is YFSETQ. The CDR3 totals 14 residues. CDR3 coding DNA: TGCGCCAGCAGCGGGCAGGGGCATATGAATGAGCAGTTCTTC. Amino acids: CASSGQGHMNEQFF.

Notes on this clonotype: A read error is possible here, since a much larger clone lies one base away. The CDR3 spells CASSKDANQPQHF. In nucleotides, the CDR3 is TGTGCCAGCAGCAAAGACGCCAATCAGCCCCAGCATTTT. V is TRBV14 and J is TRBJ1-5; no definite D call. The CDR3 has 13 amino acids. CDR1 is SGHDN, CDR2 FVKESK, per germline. Looking up the rest from reference TRBV14 and TRBJ1-5 gives the full variable domain: EAGVTQFPSHSVIEKGQTVTLRCDPISGHDNLYWYRRVMGKEIKFLLHFVKESKQDESGMPNNRFLAERTGGTYSTLKVQPAELEDSGVYFCASSKDANQPQHFGDGTRLSIL.

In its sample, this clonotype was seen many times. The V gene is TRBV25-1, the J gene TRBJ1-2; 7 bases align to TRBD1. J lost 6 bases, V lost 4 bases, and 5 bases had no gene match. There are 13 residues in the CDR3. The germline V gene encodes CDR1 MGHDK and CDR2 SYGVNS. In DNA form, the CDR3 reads TGTGCCAGCAGTGCACAGGGGCTTGATGGCTACACCTTC. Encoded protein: CASSAQGLDGYTF.

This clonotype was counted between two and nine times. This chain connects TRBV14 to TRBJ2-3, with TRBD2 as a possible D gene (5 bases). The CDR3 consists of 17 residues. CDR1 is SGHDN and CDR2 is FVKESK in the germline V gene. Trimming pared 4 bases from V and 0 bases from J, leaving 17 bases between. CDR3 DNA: TGTGCCAGCAGCCCACCGAAGCGCGGGCCTAGCACAGATACGCAGTATTTT. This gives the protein CASSPPKRGPSTDTQYF.

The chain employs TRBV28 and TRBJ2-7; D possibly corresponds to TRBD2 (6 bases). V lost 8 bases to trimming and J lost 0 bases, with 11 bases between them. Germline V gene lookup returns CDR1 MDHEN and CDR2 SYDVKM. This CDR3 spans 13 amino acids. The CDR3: CASCRGSSYEQYF. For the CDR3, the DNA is TGTGCCAGCTGCCGGGGGAGCTCCTACGAGCAGTACTTC.

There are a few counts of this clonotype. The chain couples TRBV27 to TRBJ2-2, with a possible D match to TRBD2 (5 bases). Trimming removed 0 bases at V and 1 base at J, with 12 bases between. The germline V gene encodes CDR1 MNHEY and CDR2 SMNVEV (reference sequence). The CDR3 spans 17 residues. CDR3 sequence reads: CASSLSFGLVNTGELFF. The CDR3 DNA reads TGTGCCAGCAGTTTATCGTTCGGACTCGTGAACACCGGGGAGCTGTTTTTT.

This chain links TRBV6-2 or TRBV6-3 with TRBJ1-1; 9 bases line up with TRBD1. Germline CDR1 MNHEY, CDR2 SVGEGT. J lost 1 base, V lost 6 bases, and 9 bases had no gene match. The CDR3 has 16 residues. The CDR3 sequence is CASSLTGGEPNTEAFF. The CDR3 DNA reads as TGTGCCAGCAGCCTCACAGGGGGCGAACCGAACACTGAAGCTTTCTTT.

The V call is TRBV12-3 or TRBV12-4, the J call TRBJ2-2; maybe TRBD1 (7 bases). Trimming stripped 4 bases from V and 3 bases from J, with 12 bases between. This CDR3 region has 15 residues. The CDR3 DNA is TGTGCCAGCAGTTGGGGGGACAGATACACCGGGGAGCTGTTTTTT. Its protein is CASSWGDRYTGELFF.

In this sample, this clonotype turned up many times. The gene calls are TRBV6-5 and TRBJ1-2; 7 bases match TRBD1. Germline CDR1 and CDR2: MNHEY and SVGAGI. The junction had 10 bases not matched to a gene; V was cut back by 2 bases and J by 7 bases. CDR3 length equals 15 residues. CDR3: CASSYEGRGKVGYTF. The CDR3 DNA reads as TGTGCCAGCAGTTACGAGGGCAGGGGGAAGGTTGGCTACACCTTC.

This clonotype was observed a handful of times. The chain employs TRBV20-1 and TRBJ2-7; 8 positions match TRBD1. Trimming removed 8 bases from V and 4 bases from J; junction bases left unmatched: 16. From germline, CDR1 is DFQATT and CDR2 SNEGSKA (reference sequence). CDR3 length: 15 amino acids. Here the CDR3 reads CSSSPPDRGRYEQYF. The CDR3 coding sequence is TGCAGTTCCTCACCGCCCGACAGGGGAAGATACGAGCAGTACTTC.

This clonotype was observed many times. CDR3 sequence: CASSPVGDRGHEQYF. As DNA, the CDR3 is TGTGCCAGCAGTCCGGTCGGGGACAGGGGTCACGAGCAGTACTTC. The chain recombines TRBV27 with TRBJ2-7, with 10 bases aligning to TRBD1. Looked up from germline, CDR1 is MNHEY and CDR2 is SMNVEV (reference sequence). After removal of 5 bases from V and 5 bases from J, the junction contained 9 bases not matched to a gene. There are 15 residues in the CDR3.

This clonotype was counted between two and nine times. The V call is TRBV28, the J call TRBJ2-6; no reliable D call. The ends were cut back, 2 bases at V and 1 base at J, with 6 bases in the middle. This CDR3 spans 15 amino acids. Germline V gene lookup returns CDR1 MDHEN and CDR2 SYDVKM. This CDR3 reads CASSLVVSGANVLTF. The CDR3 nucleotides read TGTGCCAGCAGTTTAGTGGTTTCTGGGGCCAACGTCCTGACTTTC.

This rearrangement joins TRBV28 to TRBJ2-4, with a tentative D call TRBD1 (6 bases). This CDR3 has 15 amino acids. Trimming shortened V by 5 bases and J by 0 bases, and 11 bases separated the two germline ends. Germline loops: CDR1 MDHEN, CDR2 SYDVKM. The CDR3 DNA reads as TGTGCCAGCAGTCGGGACACTTTAGCCAAAAACATTCAGTACTTC. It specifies CASSRDTLAKNIQYF.

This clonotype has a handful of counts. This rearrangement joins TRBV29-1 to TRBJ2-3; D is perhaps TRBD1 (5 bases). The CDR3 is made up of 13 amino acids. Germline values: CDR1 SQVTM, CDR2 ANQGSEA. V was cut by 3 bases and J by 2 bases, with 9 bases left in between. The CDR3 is CSVDGRVTDTQYF. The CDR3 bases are TGCAGCGTTGACGGCAGGGTCACAGATACGCAGTATTTT.

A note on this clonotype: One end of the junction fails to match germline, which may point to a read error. This CDR3 is CTSSGPTGELFF. The CDR3 DNA reads TGTACCAGCAGTGGCCCGACCGGGGAGCTGTTTTTT. The chain combines TRBV2 with TRBJ2-2; no clear D. The germline CDR1 and CDR2 sequences are SNHLY and FYNNEI. The CDR3 extends over 12 amino acids.

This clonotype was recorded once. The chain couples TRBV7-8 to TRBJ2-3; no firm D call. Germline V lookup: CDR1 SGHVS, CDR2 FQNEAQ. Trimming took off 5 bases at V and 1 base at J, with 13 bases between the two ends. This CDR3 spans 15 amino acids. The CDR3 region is CASSLREGGTDTQYF. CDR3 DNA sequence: TGTGCCAGCAGCCTCCGCGAAGGTGGCACAGATACGCAGTATTTT.

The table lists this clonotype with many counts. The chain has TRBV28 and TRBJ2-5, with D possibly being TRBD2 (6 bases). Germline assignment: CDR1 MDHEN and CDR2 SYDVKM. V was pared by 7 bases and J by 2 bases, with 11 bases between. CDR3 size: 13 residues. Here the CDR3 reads CASTLAPQETQYF. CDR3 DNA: TGTGCCAGCACCCTAGCGCCTCAAGAGACCCAGTACTTC.

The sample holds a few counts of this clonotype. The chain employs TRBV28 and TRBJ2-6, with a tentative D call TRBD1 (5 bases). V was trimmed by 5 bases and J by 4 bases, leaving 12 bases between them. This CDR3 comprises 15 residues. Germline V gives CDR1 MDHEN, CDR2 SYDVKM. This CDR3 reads CASSPPGSGANVLTF. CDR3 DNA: TGTGCCAGCAGTCCTCCAGGGTCCGGGGCCAACGTCCTGACTTTC.

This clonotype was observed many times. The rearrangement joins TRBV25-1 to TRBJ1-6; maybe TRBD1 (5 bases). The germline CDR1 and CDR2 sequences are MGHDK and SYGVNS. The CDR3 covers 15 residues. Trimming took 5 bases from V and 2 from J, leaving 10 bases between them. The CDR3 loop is CASSHDRPYNSPLHF. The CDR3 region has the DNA TGTGCCAGCAGTCATGACAGACCCTATAATTCACCCCTCCACTTT.

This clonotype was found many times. In DNA, the CDR3 is TGCGCCAGCAGCCTAGCAGGCTCACCCCTCCACTTT. Residues: CASSLAGSPLHF. The rearrangement links TRBV4-3 to TRBJ1-6; the D is unclear. The V end was cut by 4 bases, the J end by 10 bases, with 8 bases between. Germline V gene lookup returns CDR1 LGHNA and CDR2 YSLEER. There are 12 residues in the CDR3.

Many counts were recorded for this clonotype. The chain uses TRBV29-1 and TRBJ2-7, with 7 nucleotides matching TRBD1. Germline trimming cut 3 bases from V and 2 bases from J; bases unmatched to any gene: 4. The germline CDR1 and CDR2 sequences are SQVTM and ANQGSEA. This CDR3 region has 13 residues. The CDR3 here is CSVEVGQTYEQYF. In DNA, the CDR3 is TGCAGCGTTGAGGTGGGACAGACCTACGAGCAGTACTTC.

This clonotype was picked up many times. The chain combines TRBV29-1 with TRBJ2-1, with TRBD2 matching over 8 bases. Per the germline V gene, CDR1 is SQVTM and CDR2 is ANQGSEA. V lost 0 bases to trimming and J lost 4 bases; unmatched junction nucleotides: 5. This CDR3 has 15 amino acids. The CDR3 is CSVEDRGTSYNEQFF. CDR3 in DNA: TGCAGCGTTGAAGATCGTGGGACTAGTTACAATGAGCAGTTCTTC.